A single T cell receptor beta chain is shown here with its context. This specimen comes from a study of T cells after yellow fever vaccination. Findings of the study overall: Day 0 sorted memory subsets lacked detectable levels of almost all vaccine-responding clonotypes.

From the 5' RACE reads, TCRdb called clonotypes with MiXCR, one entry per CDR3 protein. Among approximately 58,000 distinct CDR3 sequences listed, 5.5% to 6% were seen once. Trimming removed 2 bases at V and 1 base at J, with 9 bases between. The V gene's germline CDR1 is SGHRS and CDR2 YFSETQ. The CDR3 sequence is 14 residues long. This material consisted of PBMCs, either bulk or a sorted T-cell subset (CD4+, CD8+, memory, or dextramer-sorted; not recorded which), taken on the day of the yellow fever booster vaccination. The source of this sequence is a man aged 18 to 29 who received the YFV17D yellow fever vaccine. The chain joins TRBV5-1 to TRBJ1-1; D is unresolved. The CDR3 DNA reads TGCGCCAGCAGCTTCCGGGGATCGAACACTGAAGCTTTCTTT. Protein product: CASSFRGSNTEAFF.